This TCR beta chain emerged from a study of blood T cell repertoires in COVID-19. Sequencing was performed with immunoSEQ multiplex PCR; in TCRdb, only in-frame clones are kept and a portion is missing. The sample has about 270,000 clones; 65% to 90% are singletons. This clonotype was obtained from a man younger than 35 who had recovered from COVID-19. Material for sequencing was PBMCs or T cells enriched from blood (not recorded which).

The CDR3 nucleotides are TGTGCCAGCAGCCAGACTAGCGGGGGAACAGATACGCAGTATTTT. Its translation: CASSQTSGGTDTQYF. The rearrangement joins TRBV7-2 to TRBJ2-3, with 12 nucleotides matching TRBD2. Germline CDR1 reads SGHTA; CDR2 reads FQGNSA. This CDR3 has 15 amino acids. V lost 5 bases to trimming and J lost 3 bases; unmatched junction nucleotides: 3.